These T cell receptor beta chains were read from a single sample in a study of cytomegalovirus exposure and HLA in healthy donors. TCRdb's copy holds only in-frame clones and misses some; the assay was immunoSEQ multiplex PCR. The sample lists about 140,000 clones; 77% were seen once. Sequenced input: PBMCs. The receptor set was obtained from a female donor in good health and CMV-seronegative. Both conserved end residues are part of each CDR3. D genes are given only for firm matches. Clone size is given for some rows only: seen once, a few or many times, or a class if the clone is expanded.

CDR3 DNA | CDR3 protein | D gene | J gene | V gene | clone size
TGTGCCAGCAGCCTCGAGGAGCCTAGCACAGATACGCAGTATTTT | CASSLEEPSTDTQYF | . | TRBJ2-3 | TRBV13 | few
TGTGCCAGAGCCTTATGGTGCACCTACAATGAGCAGTTCTTC | CARALWCTYNEQFF | . | TRBJ2-1 | TRBV21-1 | few
TGTGCCAGCAGCTTAGGGGGGGGAGGAGAGACCCAGTACTTC | CASSLGGGGETQYF | TRBD2 | TRBJ2-5 | TRBV7-6 | .
TGTGCCAGCAGTGAAGGTGAGGTTGGATCATCCTATAATTCACCCCTCCACTTT | CASSEGEVGSSYNSPLHF | . | TRBJ1-6 | TRBV6-4 | .
TGTGCCACCTTGGGAGGTCCGTACGAGCAGTACTTC | CATLGGPYEQYF | . | TRBJ2-7 | TRBV28 | .
TGTGCCAGCAGTTGGACAGGGGGCGCGGGTCAGCCCCAGCATTTT | CASSWTGGAGQPQHF | TRBD1 | TRBJ1-5 | TRBV6-5 | few
TGTGCCAGCAGCTTAGGGGACAGGGGTAATCAGCCCCAGCATTTT | CASSLGDRGNQPQHF | TRBD1 | TRBJ1-5 | TRBV7-9 | few
TGTGCCAGCAGCTTCCGGGACAGAGACTCTGGGGCCAACGTCCTGACTTTC | CASSFRDRDSGANVLTF | TRBD1 | TRBJ2-6 | TRBV14 | .
TGCGCCAGCAGCCAAGAGTCGCAGGGGGTCGCCATTGGCTACACCTTC | CASSQESQGVAIGYTF | TRBD1 | TRBJ1-2 | TRBV4-1 | .
TGTGCCAGCAGTTTATCAGGGGTTTCTAATTCACCCCTCCACTTT | CASSLSGVSNSPLHF | . | TRBJ1-6 | TRBV28 | .
TGTGCCAGCAGCTGGTGGGGGCAGAACACTGAAGCTTTCTTT | CASSWWGQNTEAFF | . | TRBJ1-1 | TRBV5-6 | .
TGCGCCAGCAGTCCCGGGACAGGGGGGAACACAGATACGCAGTATTTT | CASSPGTGGNTDTQYF | TRBD1 | TRBJ2-3 | TRBV5-1 | .
TGTGCCAGCAGCCCCTCGGGACAGGGGGGGGAGACCCAGTACTTC | CASSPSGQGGETQYF | TRBD1 | TRBJ2-5 | TRBV9 | .
TGTGCCAGCAGCCAAGAGGGCAGGGGAAGGTACTATGGCTACACCTTC | CASSQEGRGRYYGYTF | . | TRBJ1-2 | TRBV14 | .
TGTGCCAGCAGTGAAGTTGGCGGGGGGGCGGGTACGCAGTATTTT | CASSEVGGGAGTQYF | TRBD2 | TRBJ2-3 | TRBV6-1 | .
TGCGCCAGCAGTGACGCCGGGACAGGGATGAACGAGCAGTACTTC | CASSDAGTGMNEQYF | TRBD1 | TRBJ2-7 | TRBV10-1 | .
TGTTCCAGCAGTTTGATGGGGGGGGGACGGCCCTATGGCTACACCTTC | CSSSLMGGGRPYGYTF | . | TRBJ1-2 | TRBV7-9 | few
TGTGCCAGCAGCTTGGACAGGGGGACAGATACGCAGTATTTT | CASSLDRGTDTQYF | TRBD1 | TRBJ2-3 | TRBV7-9 | once
TGTGCCAGCAGCTTAGTGGTCGAAACTCGGGATGGCTACACCTTC | CASSLVVETRDGYTF | . | TRBJ1-2 | TRBV7-8 | .
TGTGCCAGCAGTTCCTTCGACAGGAGCAATCAGCCCCAGCATTTT | CASSSFDRSNQPQHF | . | TRBJ1-5 | TRBV28 | .
TGTGCCAGCAGCCAAAGAACAGGGGGCCTATTTGAAAAACTGTTTTTT | CASSQRTGGLFEKLFF | TRBD1 | TRBJ1-4 | TRBV7-9 | once
TGTGCCAGCAGCCGTAGCGGGGGGGCCGGGGATGAGCAGTTCTTC | CASSRSGGAGDEQFF | TRBD2 | TRBJ2-1 | TRBV7-3 | .
TGTGCCGCCAACGCTGGGAGGGGACAGGGGGACCAAGAGACCCAGTACTTC | CAANAGRGQGDQETQYF | TRBD1 | TRBJ2-5 | TRBV10-3 | .
TGCAGCGCCGCTGGACAGGAAAATCAGCCCCAGCATTTT | CSAAGQENQPQHF | TRBD1 | TRBJ1-5 | TRBV29-1 | .
TGTGCCAGCAGACCCCCCGGGACAGGGAATGAAAAACTGTTTTTT | CASRPPGTGNEKLFF | TRBD1 | TRBJ1-4 | TRBV28 | .
TGTGCCAGCAGCTTCGCAATAGGGAGCCCGAACACCGGGGAGCTGTTTTTT | CASSFAIGSPNTGELFF | . | TRBJ2-2 | TRBV7-2 | .
TGTGCCAGCAGCTTAGGGGGGGGAGGGGGTATCGATGAGCAGTTCTTC | CASSLGGGGGIDEQFF | . | TRBJ2-1 | TRBV11-2 | few
TGTGCCAGCAGCACCCGACTAGCGGGGGGGCAAGAGACCCAGTACTTC | CASSTRLAGGQETQYF | TRBD2 | TRBJ2-5 | TRBV7-2 | .
TGTGCCAGCAGCTTAACTGGGACAGGGAAGGCTTTCTTT | CASSLTGTGKAFF | TRBD1 | TRBJ1-1 | TRBV11-3 | few
TGCGCCAGCAGTGAGACTAGCGGGGCGAACACCGGGGAGCTGTTTTTT | CASSETSGANTGELFF | TRBD2 | TRBJ2-2 | TRBV10-2 | .
TGCGCCAGCAGCCAAGAGACCGGGCGGGATGAAAAACTGTTTTTT | CASSQETGRDEKLFF | . | TRBJ1-4 | TRBV4-1 | .
TGTGCCAGCACCGACAGGGTTTTGGAGACCCAGTACTTC | CASTDRVLETQYF | TRBD1 | TRBJ2-5 | TRBV2 | .
TGCAGCGTTGAAGATTGGGGACAGCTTAGCACCGGGGAGCTGTTTTTT | CSVEDWGQLSTGELFF | TRBD1 | TRBJ2-2 | TRBV29-1 | .
TGCGCCAGCAGCTTGGAAGGGGGTCAGCCCCAGCATTTT | CASSLEGGQPQHF | . | TRBJ1-5 | TRBV5-1 | once
TGTGCCAGCAGTGACCCCACCGAGGTACCAATCTACGAGCAGTACTTC | CASSDPTEVPIYEQYF | . | TRBJ2-7 | TRBV2 | few
TGTGCCAGCAGGACAGAGATTACGAGGGCTTTCTTT | CASRTEITRAFF | . | TRBJ1-1 | TRBV28 | few
TGTGCCAGCTCCCTACGGGGGGCGGACACTGAAGCTTTCTTT | CASSLRGADTEAFF | . | TRBJ1-1 | TRBV9 | .
TGTGCCTGTGGACTAGCGTTGAACACCGGGGAGCTGTTTTTT | CACGLALNTGELFF | TRBD2 | TRBJ2-2 | TRBV6-5 | .
TGTGCCAGCAGAGCGGGCCCTTACAATGAGCAGTTCTTC | CASRAGPYNEQFF | . | TRBJ2-1 | TRBV6-5 | .
TGTGCCAGCAGTGAGTTCGGGGGGCTTAATGAAAAACTGTTTTTT | CASSEFGGLNEKLFF | . | TRBJ1-4 | TRBV2 | .
TGTGCCAGCAGCCAGAGGGACAGCGACTTATACGAGCAGTACTTC | CASSQRDSDLYEQYF | TRBD1 | TRBJ2-7 | TRBV7-8 | .
TGTGCCAGCAGGGGGCAAGACACCGGGGAGCTGTTTTTT | CASRGQDTGELFF | . | TRBJ2-2 | TRBV2 | .
TGTGCCAGCAGTCTGACAGGGGACCTCTACAATGAGCAGTTCTTC | CASSLTGDLYNEQFF | TRBD1 | TRBJ2-1 | TRBV28 | .
TGTGCCAGCAGCTCCCCAGGGGGCGGGGGCTACACCTTC | CASSSPGGGGYTF | TRBD1 | TRBJ1-2 | TRBV5-4 | .
TGCGCCAGCAGCCAAGCCCAAAACACAGATACGCAGTATTTT | CASSQAQNTDTQYF | . | TRBJ2-3 | TRBV5-1 | few
TGTGCCAGCAGCTTAGAGGGCGGATCCGGGACAGGGTTGGATACGCAGTATTTT | CASSLEGGSGTGLDTQYF | TRBD1 | TRBJ2-3 | TRBV7-9 | .
TGTGCCAGCGACCGGGACAGGGCGGGCACCGGGGAGCTGTTTTTT | CASDRDRAGTGELFF | TRBD1 | TRBJ2-2 | TRBV7-9 | .
TGTGCCGCCGCAGGGGAGAGAACTTCGGGCACTGAAGCTTTCTTT | CAAAGERTSGTEAFF | . | TRBJ1-1 | TRBV10-3 | .
TGCGCCAGCAGCCAGGGACAGGCCTCCTACAATGAGCAGTTCTTC | CASSQGQASYNEQFF | TRBD1 | TRBJ2-1 | TRBV5-1 | .
TGTGCCAGCAGCTTCTACACTGAAGCTTTCTTT | CASSFYTEAFF | . | TRBJ1-1 | TRBV5-6 | .
TGCAGCGCACTAGGGACAACCATACACAATGAGCAGTTCTTC | CSALGTTIHNEQFF | . | TRBJ2-1 | TRBV29-1 | .
TGTGCCAGCAGCTTAGTGGATAGCGGAGATACGCAGTATTTT | CASSLVDSGDTQYF | . | TRBJ2-3 | TRBV7-9 | .
TGTGCCAGCAGTTACTCCTTGGGGGCGAACGGCTACACCTTC | CASSYSLGANGYTF | . | TRBJ1-2 | TRBV6-6 | .